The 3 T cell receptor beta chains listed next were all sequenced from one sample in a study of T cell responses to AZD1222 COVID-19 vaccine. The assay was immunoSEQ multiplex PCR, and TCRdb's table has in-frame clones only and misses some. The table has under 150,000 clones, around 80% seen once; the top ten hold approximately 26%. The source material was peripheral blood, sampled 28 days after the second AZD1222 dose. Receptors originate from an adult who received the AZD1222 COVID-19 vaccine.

CDR3 sequence: CASLGGGEETQYF. The CDR3 coding sequence is TGTGCCAGCCTCGGGGGTGGGGAAGAGACCCAGTACTTC. The chain links TRBV12-3 or TRBV12-4 to TRBJ2-5, with D maybe TRBD2 (6 bases). Trimming stripped 8 bases from V and 3 bases from J, with 13 bases between. The CDR3 sequence is 13 residues long.

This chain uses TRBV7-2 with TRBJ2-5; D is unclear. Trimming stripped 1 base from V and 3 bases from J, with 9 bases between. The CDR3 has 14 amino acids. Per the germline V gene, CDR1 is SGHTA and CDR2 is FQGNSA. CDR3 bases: TGTGCCAGCAGCTTAGGAGCCTTCGAAGAGACCCAGTACTTC. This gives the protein CASSLGAFEETQYF.

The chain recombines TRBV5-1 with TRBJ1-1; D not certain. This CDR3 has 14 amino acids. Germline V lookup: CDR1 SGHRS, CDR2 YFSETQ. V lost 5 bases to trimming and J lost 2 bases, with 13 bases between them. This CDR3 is CASRKEGKNTEAFF. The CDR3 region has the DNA TGCGCCAGCAGGAAGGAAGGGAAAAACACTGAAGCTTTCTTT.